This T cell receptor (beta chain) was documented in a study of blood T cells in healthy people across ages. Germline V gene data show CDR1 as SQVTM and CDR2 as ANQGSEA. This CDR3 is built from 12 residues. This clonotype occurred a few times. Primers used in a second PCR of roughly 6 to 12 cycles were a sample-barcoded 5' primer and a J-beta primer mix. TCRdb reanalysed the 5' RACE reads using MiXCR and keeps one entry per CDR3 protein. In the table there are roughly 1,100,000 distinct CDR3 sequences, approximately 25% of which are singletons. This sample also belongs to another study, concerning T cells of mothers and their children.

The chain recombines TRBV29-1 with TRBJ2-5; D unresolved. The J call could be wrong; TRBJ2-1 is a better fit for the DNA end. The receptor was isolated from a girl aged 2 to 10 in good health. What was sequenced was blood. CDR3 sequence (DNA): TGCAGCGCTATAAGGTCGGAGAATGAGCAGTTCTTC. Protein: CSAIRSENEQFF.